The sequence of this T cell receptor beta chain was determined in a study of PD-1 blockade in classical Hodgkin lymphoma. The length of the CDR3 is 13 residues. Germline loops: CDR1 MNHNY, CDR2 SVGAGI (reference sequence). Trimming removed 4 bases at V and 4 bases at J, with 7 bases between. Clones were sequenced by immunoSEQ multiplex PCR, and TCRdb holds only the in-frame ones, with some missing. This table holds roughly 39,000 clones, 77% found once. Time point given: cycle 4 day 1 (C4D1), after five to seven weeks of nivolumab. Every single patient, without exception, relapsed after autologous stem cell transplantation, and brentuximab vedotin exposure varied.

Source: peripheral blood mononuclear cells (PBMCs), taken before the fourth cycle of nivolumab. The receptor was isolated from a human donor with classical Hodgkin lymphoma. The gene calls are TRBV6-6 and TRBJ2-2, with a weak D call TRBD1 (5 bases). The CDR3 region is CASSSRVTGELFF. CDR3 in DNA: TGTGCCAGCAGTTCCAGGGTCACCGGGGAGCTGTTTTTT.